This T cell receptor beta chain was recorded in a study of control samples from healthy donors and cancer patients. The protocol was immunoSEQ multiplex PCR, while the TCRdb copy is restricted to in-frame clones and leaves out a portion. The sample lists 150,000 to 200,000 clones; 90% were seen once. The TCR comes from a woman between 45 and 65 years old in good health. The sequencing input was blood.

The CDR3 spells CASSNPERLGEQYF. The CDR3 bases are TGTGCCAGCAGCAACCCTGAACGCCTTGGAGAGCAGTACTTC. V and J are TRBV6-5 and TRBJ2-7; no definite D call. This CDR3 contains 14 residues. V dropped 6 bases and J dropped 7 bases, with 19 bases sitting between them. CDR1 MNHEY and CDR2 SVGAGI come from the germline V gene.